Following are 31 T cell receptor beta chains from one sample sequenced in a study of blood T cell repertoires in COVID-19. Profiled with immunoSEQ multiplex PCR; TCRdb holds only in-frame clones, not every one. The table includes 360,000 or so clones, about 90% detected once. Sequences were obtained from PBMCs or T cells enriched from blood (not recorded which). The receptors here all came from a woman aged 25 to 39 who had recovered from COVID-19.

The V and J genes are TRBV30 and TRBJ1-2, with 7 bases matching TRBD1. This CDR3 is 13 amino acids long. The V gene end was trimmed by 3 bases and the J gene end by 4 bases; junction bases not matched to a gene: 5. Germline V gene lookup returns CDR1 GTSNPN and CDR2 SVGIG (reference sequence). The CDR3 DNA reads as TGTGCCTGGAGAGTACAGGGGTTCTATGGCTACACCTTC. Translated: CAWRVQGFYGYTF.

The chain uses TRBV12-5 and TRBJ2-1; D may be TRBD2 (7 bases). Trimming removed 6 bases at V and 5 bases at J, with 17 bases between. The CDR3 is made up of 15 amino acids. Germline-derived CDR1 and CDR2 are LGHNT and FRNRAP. CDR3 bases: TGTGCTAGTGGCCCCGGGGCGGGGGCCCACAATGAGCAGTTCTTC. This encodes CASGPGAGAHNEQFF.

V usage is TRBV9 and J usage is TRBJ1-5; a possible D gene is TRBD1 (5 bases). Germline V gives CDR1 SGDLS, CDR2 YYNGEE. V lost 2 bases and J 3 bases, leaving 12 bases between the germline ends. This CDR3 contains 15 residues. The CDR3 DNA sequence: TGTGCCAGCAGCGTGGCTACAGGCCCCAATCAGCCCCAGCATTTT. Protein product: CASSVATGPNQPQHF. Using reference TRBV9 and TRBJ1-5 for the parts outside the CDR3, the full variable domain is DSGVTQTPKHLITATGQRVTLRCSPRSGDLSVYWYQQSLDQGLQFLIQYYNGEERAKGNILERFSAQQFPDLHSELNLSSLELGDSALYFCASSVATGPNQPQHFGDGTRLSIL.

The chain couples TRBV7-9 to TRBJ1-2; TRBD1 aligns across 7 bases. Trimming at V came to 2 bases and at J to 4 bases, leaving 13 bases not matched to a gene. Germline CDR1 is SEHNR and CDR2 is FQNEAQ (reference sequence). The CDR3 length is 17 residues. CDR3 sequence (DNA): TGTGCCAGCAGCTTATTCCAGGGGGGTTCGGCGGTCTATGGCTACACCTTC. It specifies CASSLFQGGSAVYGYTF. Together with reference TRBV7-9 and TRBJ1-2, the CDR3 gives the full variable domain: DTGVSQNPRHKITKRGQNVTFRCDPISEHNRLYWYRQTLGQGPEFLTYFQNEAQLEKSRLLSDRFSAERPKGSFSTLEIQRTEQGDSAMYLCASSLFQGGSAVYGYTFGSGTRLTVV.

The chain employs TRBV30 and TRBJ2-4; 8 bases agree with TRBD2. The germline V gene encodes CDR1 GTSNPN and CDR2 SVGIG (reference sequence). The V segment lost 3 bases and the J segment 8 bases; nucleotides outside the gene matches: 6. The CDR3 extends over 13 amino acids. CDR3 coding DNA: TGTGCCTGGAGGGGGACTAGTTGGGACATTCAGTACTTC. Translating it yields CAWRGTSWDIQYF.

The J gene is TRBJ1-3, the V gene TRBV27, with unresolved D. With 4 bases removed from V and 0 bases from J, the gap between germline ends came to 7 bases. The CDR3 consists of 14 residues. Germline lookup yields CDR1 MNHEY and CDR2 SMNVEV (reference sequence). The DNA of the CDR3 is TGTGCCAGCAGTTCGGGGAGCTCTGGAAACACCATATATTTT. The encoded protein is CASSSGSSGNTIYF.

The chain combines TRBV28 with TRBJ1-2; 11 bases agree with TRBD1. CDR3 size: 16 residues. Germline CDR1 and CDR2: MDHEN and SYDVKM. After removal of 5 bases from V and 2 bases from J, the junction contained 7 bases not matched to a gene. The CDR3 loop is CASSRSGQGVNYGYTF. CDR3 DNA sequence: TGTGCCAGCAGTCGATCGGGACAGGGGGTCAACTATGGCTACACCTTC.

This clone was seen once. The rearrangement links TRBV10-3 to TRBJ1-2, with TRBD1 matching 9 bases. V lost 0 bases to trimming and J lost 3 bases; unmatched junction nucleotides: 8. Germline loops: CDR1 ENHRY, CDR2 SYGVKD. The CDR3 contains 17 residues. This CDR3 is CAISESGTGRRDYGYTF. The CDR3, as DNA: TGTGCCATCAGTGAGTCCGGGACAGGGAGAAGAGACTATGGCTACACCTTC.

The rearrangement links TRBV7-6 to TRBJ2-1; D may be TRBD1 (6 bases). Germline V CDR1 and CDR2: SGHVS, FNYEAQ. The CDR3 consists of 22 residues. V shed 5 bases and J shed 4 bases, with 36 bases lying between them. The CDR3, as DNA: TGTGCCAGCAGCACCCCTTTGTCGACAGGCCCTTCTCCCTTCCGGCCTTACAATGAGCAGTTCTTC. Its protein is CASSTPLSTGPSPFRPYNEQFF.

The J gene is TRBJ1-2, the V gene TRBV9; no clear D. The germline gives CDR1 SGDLS, CDR2 YYNGEE. Trimming removed 4 bases at V and 4 bases at J, with 20 bases between. The CDR3 has 16 amino acids. This CDR3 is CASSPQVGGTSYGYTF. The CDR3 region has the DNA TGTGCCAGCAGCCCCCAGGTGGGAGGAACCTCCTATGGCTACACCTTC. The full variable domain, completed using reference TRBV9 and TRBJ1-2, is DSGVTQTPKHLITATGQRVTLRCSPRSGDLSVYWYQQSLDQGLQFLIQYYNGEERAKGNILERFSAQQFPDLHSELNLSSLELGDSALYFCASSPQVGGTSYGYTFGSGTRLTVV.

This chain links TRBV2 with TRBJ2-1, with 7 bases matching TRBD2. With 3 bases clipped from V and 6 bases from J, the junction kept 5 bases outside the gene matches. The CDR3 length is 14 residues. Germline V gives CDR1 SNHLY, CDR2 FYNNEI. CDR3 in amino acids: CASSDSSGLNEQFF. Written as DNA, the CDR3 is TGTGCCAGCAGTGACTCTAGCGGTCTCAATGAGCAGTTCTTC.

The rearrangement joins TRBV5-1 to TRBJ1-2, with 7 bases matching TRBD1. Unmatched junction bases numbered 13, after V lost 5 bases and J lost 3 bases. The CDR3 is 16 amino acids. Germline-derived CDR1 and CDR2 are SGHRS and YFSETQ. CDR3 loop: CASSRTGLSLDYGYTF. CDR3 sequence (DNA): TGCGCCAGCAGTAGGACAGGATTGTCTCTGGACTATGGCTACACCTTC.

This clone appeared a few times. The gene calls are TRBV5-1 and TRBJ1-4; maybe TRBD1 (6 bases). CDR3 size: 15 residues. Trimming took off 0 bases at V and 6 bases at J, with 12 bases between the two ends. CDR1 and CDR2 (germline): SGHRS, YFSETQ. This CDR3 is CASSLGQGMDEKLFF. The DNA for the CDR3 is TGCGCCAGCAGCTTGGGGCAGGGGATGGATGAAAAACTGTTTTTT.

J is TRBJ2-1 and V is TRBV12-5, with 8 bases that match TRBD1. V gave up 1 base and J gave up 5 bases; unmatched junction bases: 7. Per germline, CDR1 LGHNT and CDR2 FRNRAP. The CDR3 runs to 16 residues. CDR3 nucleotides: TGTGCTAGTGGTTTGGGACCGGGACAGGCCAACAATGAGCAGTTCTTC. It encodes CASGLGPGQANNEQFF.

The chain carries TRBV28 and TRBJ1-4; perhaps TRBD1 as D (6 bases). V was pared by 6 bases and J by 2 bases, with 7 bases between. CDR1 is MDHEN, CDR2 SYDVKM, per germline. The CDR3 extends over 13 amino acids. This chain's CDR3 is CASRDSTNEKLFF. CDR3 DNA: TGTGCCAGCAGGGACAGCACTAATGAAAAACTGTTTTTT.

V gene TRBV24-1 combines with J gene TRBJ2-1; 12 positions match TRBD2. CDR1 is KGHDR and CDR2 is SFDVKD in the germline V gene. This CDR3 spans 17 amino acids. J gave up 7 bases and V 2 bases, and 8 bases lay outside the gene matches. The CDR3 sequence is CATSDSLTSGRFNEQFF. CDR3 in DNA: TGTGCCACCAGTGATTCCTTAACTAGCGGGAGGTTTAATGAGCAGTTCTTC.

This clone was seen a few times. CDR3 DNA sequence: TGCAGTGCTAGTGTCGGCGGAGCGAATGAAAAACTGTTTTTT. It specifies CSASVGGANEKLFF. V gene TRBV20-1 combines with J gene TRBJ1-4; no clear D. Germline V gene sequence: CDR1 DFQATT, CDR2 SNEGSKA (reference sequence). V gave up 3 bases and J gave up 5 bases, with 13 bases separating them. This CDR3 is 14 amino acids long.

The rearrangement links TRBV27 to TRBJ1-2; 8 positions agree with TRBD1. V was pared by 5 bases and J by 4 bases, with 12 bases of the junction left unmatched. Germline CDR1 and CDR2: MNHEY and SMNVEV (reference sequence). The CDR3 is 16 amino acids. The CDR3, as DNA: TGTGCCAGCAGTGCCCGACAGGGGTTAATCTTCTATGGCTACACCTTC. Its protein product is CASSARQGLIFYGYTF.

The rearrangement links TRBV18 to TRBJ2-5, with 9 bases lining up with TRBD2. The J segment lost 3 bases and the V segment lost 2 bases, leaving 13 bases of the junction unmatched. CDR1 and CDR2 from the germline V gene are KGHSH and LQKENI. This CDR3 comprises 18 residues. Here the CDR3 reads CASSPKRGAGGREETQYF. DNA for the CDR3: TGTGCCAGCTCACCAAAACGAGGCGCGGGGGGGCGCGAAGAGACCCAGTACTTC.

This clone was detected once. The chain has TRBV9 and TRBJ1-4, with D possibly TRBD1 on 5 matching bases. The V end lost 2 bases, the J end lost 4 bases, and 21 bases lay between the germline ends. The CDR3 extends over 18 amino acids. Looked up from germline, CDR1 is SGDLS and CDR2 is YYNGEE. CDR3 loop: CASSVGWGGYSGNEKLFF. The CDR3 nucleotides read TGTGCCAGCAGCGTCGGCTGGGGGGGTTATAGTGGTAATGAAAAACTGTTTTTT.

The V and J genes are TRBV6-2 or TRBV6-3 and TRBJ2-2; TRBD1 aligns across 11 bases. V shed 5 bases and J 5 bases; nucleotides not matched to a gene: 4. Germline V gene sequence: CDR1 MNHEY, CDR2 SVGEGT. The CDR3 extends over 15 amino acids. CDR3 loop: CASSRTGGATGELFF. The CDR3 DNA reads TGTGCCAGCAGTCGGACAGGGGGCGCTACCGGGGAGCTGTTTTTT.

This chain connects TRBV3-1 (or the pseudogene TRBV3-2) to TRBJ1-3, with no clear D. This CDR3 is 15 amino acids long. Germline assignment: CDR1 LGHDT and CDR2 YNNKEL (reference sequence). V was trimmed by 0 bases and J by 0 bases, leaving 6 bases between them. The CDR3 nucleotides read TGTGCCAGCAGCCAAGATACGGTCTCTGGAAACACCATATATTTT. This gives the protein CASSQDTVSGNTIYF.

The V gene is TRBV2, the J gene TRBJ2-3; 9 nucleotides match TRBD2. Germline V gene lookup returns CDR1 SNHLY and CDR2 FYNNEI. Trimming took 3 bases from V and 6 from J; bases not matched to a gene: 13. The CDR3 runs 17 residues. The chain's CDR3 is CASSDVIWLAGSDTQYF. Written as DNA, the CDR3 is TGTGCCAGCAGTGACGTTATATGGCTAGCGGGATCGGATACGCAGTATTTT.

This sequence joins TRBV5-1 and TRBJ2-7, with TRBD1 matching over 10 bases. The J segment lost 3 bases and the V segment lost 0 bases, leaving 6 bases of the junction unmatched. This CDR3 has 16 amino acids. Germline CDR1 is SGHRS and CDR2 is YFSETQ. The CDR3 nucleotides are TGCGCCAGCAGCTTGGGAACCGGGACAGGGGTCTACGAGCAGTACTTC. This encodes CASSLGTGTGVYEQYF. The whole variable domain, filled in from reference TRBV5-1 and TRBJ2-7, reads KAGVTQTPRYLIKTRGQQVTLSCSPISGHRSVSWYQQTPGQGLQFLFEYFSETQRNKGNFPGRFSGRQFSNSRSEMNVSTLELGDSALYLCASSLGTGTGVYEQYFGPGTRLTVT.

As to this clone: It is unclear where the CDR3 begins or ends on the DNA, so no DNA is shown, and the CDR3 is as TCRdb lists it. The chain links TRBV7-2 to TRBJ1-2; TRBD1, as called in the table, went unchecked against the DNA. The CDR3 has 13 residues if both end residues are counted. Germline-derived CDR1 and CDR2 are SGHTA and FQGNSA. The CDR3 is CASSLVTWGHGTF.

This chain connects TRBV27 to TRBJ2-1, with D perhaps matching TRBD2 (6 bases). With 6 bases removed from V and 10 bases from J, the gap between germline ends came to 19 bases. Germline lookup yields CDR1 MNHEY and CDR2 SMNVEV (reference sequence). The CDR3 runs to 14 residues. CDR3 bases: TGTGCCAGCAGCCCGTCGACGGGAGCGGTAGAGCAGTTCTTC. Its translation: CASSPSTGAVEQFF.

This clone is a singleton in its sample. V usage is TRBV11-2 and J usage is TRBJ2-1; 10 bases agree with TRBD2. The CDR3 contains 17 residues. The junction had 12 bases not matched to a gene; V was cut back by 2 bases and J by 8 bases. Germline loops: CDR1 SGHAT, CDR2 FQNNGV. The CDR3 bases are TGTGCCAGCAGCTTAAGGTACAAGCCTAGCGGGGGTTATGAGCAGTTCTTC. Residues: CASSLRYKPSGGYEQFF. Full variable domain (remainder filled in from reference TRBV11-2 and TRBJ2-1): EAGVAQSPRYKIIEKRQSVAFWCNPISGHATLYWYQQILGQGPKLLIQFQNNGVVDDSQLPKDRFSAERLKGVDSTLKIQPAKLEDSAVYLCASSLRYKPSGGYEQFFGPGTRLTVL.

This rearrangement joins TRBV7-9 to TRBJ2-1; no definite D call. The germline V gene has CDR1 SEHNR and CDR2 FQNEAQ (reference sequence). Trimming cost V 6 bases and J 5 bases, with 8 bases left between them. The CDR3 totals 12 residues. The CDR3 DNA reads as TGTGCCAGCAGGGTGCGAAACAATGAGCAGTTCTTC. Its protein product is CASRVRNNEQFF. The full variable domain, rest sourced from reference TRBV7-9 and TRBJ2-1, is DTGVSQNPRHKITKRGQNVTFRCDPISEHNRLYWYRQTLGQGPEFLTYFQNEAQLEKSRLLSDRFSAERPKGSFSTLEIQRTEQGDSAMYLCASRVRNNEQFFGPGTRLTVL.

The chain carries TRBV7-6 and TRBJ2-5, with TRBD1 matching over 7 bases. V was pared by 2 bases and J by 2 bases, with 5 bases of the junction left unmatched. Germline CDR1 and CDR2: SGHVS and FNYEAQ. The CDR3 extends over 15 amino acids. CDR3 sequence (DNA): TGTGCCAGCAGCTTACGGGGACAGATACAAGAGACCCAGTACTTC. It encodes CASSLRGQIQETQYF.

This chain links TRBV6-2 or TRBV6-3 with TRBJ2-3, with 8 nucleotides matching TRBD1. This CDR3 spans 15 amino acids. Per the germline V gene, CDR1 is MNHEY and CDR2 is SVGEGT. V shed 2 bases, J shed 4 bases, and the junction held 5 bases outside the gene matches. The CDR3 coding sequence is TGTGCCAGCAGTTACGGACAGGGAAGGCCAGATACGCAGTATTTT. Translating it yields CASSYGQGRPDTQYF.

This clone occurred a few times. The V and J genes are TRBV7-9 and TRBJ1-3; no clear D. V was clipped by 0 bases and J by 0 bases, with 18 bases between them. This CDR3 is 19 amino acids long. Germline loops: CDR1 SEHNR, CDR2 FQNEAQ (reference sequence). CDR3 amino acids: CASSLAGSEFLSSGNTIYF. The CDR3 DNA reads TGTGCCAGCAGCTTAGCTGGTTCGGAGTTTCTAAGCTCTGGAAACACCATATATTTT.